A single sample is the source of the 13 T cell receptor beta chains below, sequenced in a study of T cell changes during pregnancy in multiple sclerosis. The repertoire was sequenced with immunoSEQ multiplex PCR; TCRdb's copy has only in-frame clones and lacks some. The data hold 40,000 to 50,000 clones, with 91% observed a single time. The source was CD8+ T cells from peripheral blood mononuclear cells, collected after pregnancy. All receptors come from a female donor with multiple sclerosis, enrolled in a pregnancy study.

This chain joins TRBV6-5 and TRBJ2-3, with 8 bases identical to TRBD2. The CDR3 sequence is 15 residues long. CDR1 MNHEY and CDR2 SVGAGI come from the germline V gene. Germline trimming cut 10 bases from V and 2 bases from J; bases unmatched to any gene: 11. The CDR3 DNA follows: TGTGCCATTCGAAAAGCGGGGGCATCCACAGATACGCAGTATTTT. Protein sequence: CAIRKAGASTDTQYF.

The V and J genes are TRBV9 and TRBJ2-1; 7 bases align to TRBD2. Trimming cost V 0 bases and J 8 bases; bases outside gene matches: 8. The CDR3 is 15 residues long. CDR1 and CDR2 (germline): SGDLS, YYNGEE. The chain's CDR3 is CASSVAWGGSYEQFF. Here the CDR3 DNA reads TGTGCCAGCAGCGTAGCGTGGGGGGGATCGTATGAGCAGTTCTTC.

The chain employs TRBV30 and TRBJ2-3; D possibly corresponds to TRBD1 (6 bases). Between the trimmed V and J ends, which lost 7 bases and 2 bases, there was a span of 10 bases. The CDR3 is made up of 12 amino acids. Germline CDR1 reads GTSNPN; CDR2 reads SVGIG (reference sequence). The CDR3 DNA is TGTGCCTTTGACAGGTACACAGATACGCAGTATTTT. Translating it yields CAFDRYTDTQYF.

This chain links TRBV9 with TRBJ1-5; D may be TRBD1 (5 bases). Trimming pared 3 bases from V and 5 bases from J, leaving 18 bases between. Germline V gene data show CDR1 as SGDLS and CDR2 as YYNGEE. This CDR3 has 16 residues. CDR3 protein: CASSGGGGSADQPQHF. CDR3 nucleotide sequence: TGTGCCAGCAGCGGGGGGGGAGGGAGTGCAGATCAGCCCCAGCATTTT.

The V and J genes are TRBV6-6 and TRBJ1-3; 8 nucleotides align to TRBD1. The V gene end was trimmed by 7 bases and the J gene end by 1 base; junction bases not matched to a gene: 9. Germline CDR1 is MNHNY and CDR2 is SVGAGI (reference sequence). The length of the CDR3 is 16 residues. CDR3 DNA sequence: TGTGCCAGCACCGCGACAGGGGAGGGGTCTGGAAACACCATATATTTT. It codes for CASTATGEGSGNTIYF.

CDR3 sequence reads: CASSPGQGYYYEQYF. The CDR3 DNA reads as TGTGCCAGCAGCCCGGGACAGGGATACTACTACGAGCAGTACTTC. The V gene is TRBV14, the J gene TRBJ2-7; 9 bases line up with TRBD1. V was clipped by 4 bases and J by 3 bases; unmatched bases: 7. The CDR3 extends over 15 amino acids. Looked up from germline, CDR1 is SGHDN and CDR2 is FVKESK.

The J gene is TRBJ2-1, the V gene TRBV5-6; 8 bases fit TRBD1. The germline CDR1 and CDR2 sequences are SGHDT and YYEEEE. V lost 4 bases, J lost 4 bases, and 7 bases stayed unmatched. The length of the CDR3 is 15 residues. The CDR3 loop reads CASSTGTGFYNEQFF. CDR3 DNA sequence: TGTGCCAGCAGCACCGGGACAGGCTTTTACAATGAGCAGTTCTTC. Full variable domain (rest looked up from reference TRBV5-6 and TRBJ2-1): DAGVTQSPTHLIKTRGQQVTLRCSPKSGHDTVSWYQQALGQGPQFIFQYYEEEERQRGNFPDRFSGHQFPNYSSELNVNALLLGDSALYLCASSTGTGFYNEQFFGPGTRLTVL.

The rearrangement links TRBV6-4 to TRBJ2-1; 8 nucleotides line up with TRBD2. Germline V gene sequence: CDR1 MRHNA, CDR2 SNTAGT. The ends lost 3 bases at V and 9 bases at J; junction bases unmatched: 10. CDR3 length: 15 residues. The CDR3 DNA follows: TGTGCCAGCAGTGAAACTTCCGGGGGGGCGGCTGAGCAGTTCTTC. Protein: CASSETSGGAAEQFF.

V is TRBV7-9 and J is TRBJ1-5; D is uncertain. The germline V gene has CDR1 SEHNR and CDR2 FQNEAQ (reference sequence). The CDR3 runs 15 residues. The V and J ends lost 3 bases and 4 bases respectively, with 13 bases between them. CDR3 in DNA: TGTGCCAGCAGCTTTGCGGGCCGCGGGAATCAGCCCCAGCATTTT. Translating gives CASSFAGRGNQPQHF.

The J gene is TRBJ1-1, the V gene TRBV13; D call uncertain. The length of the CDR3 is 13 residues. Germline CDR1 and CDR2: PRHDT and FYEKMQ (reference sequence). V was pared by 1 base and J by 8 bases, with 11 bases between. DNA for the CDR3: TGTGCCAGCAGCTTAGCGCAGGAGGGAGAAGCTTTCTTT. Protein sequence: CASSLAQEGEAFF.

The rearrangement joins TRBV13 to TRBJ2-7; 9 bases match TRBD1. CDR1 is PRHDT, CDR2 FYEKMQ, per germline (reference sequence). V was clipped by 1 base and J by 6 bases; unmatched bases: 4. This CDR3 region has 14 residues. Written as DNA, the CDR3 is TGTGCCAGCAGCTTAGTAGGGACAGGGCGCGAGCAGTACTTC. Protein: CASSLVGTGREQYF. The full variable domain, in which reference TRBV13 and TRBJ2-7 provide the parts outside the CDR3, is AAGVIQSPRHLIKEKRETATLKCYPIPRHDTVYWYQQGPGQDPQFLISFYEKMQSDKGSIPDRFSAQQFSDYHSELNMSSLELGDSALYFCASSLVGTGREQYFGPGTRLTVT.

V usage is TRBV7-9 and J usage is TRBJ1-1; tentative D call: TRBD1 (6 bases). Germline CDR1 reads SEHNR; CDR2 reads FQNEAQ (reference sequence). The CDR3 runs 13 residues. Deletions cut 6 bases from V and 1 base from J, with 9 bases between. The CDR3 region has the DNA TGTGCCAGCAGTTGGACAGCGAACACTGAAGCTTTCTTT. Its protein product is CASSWTANTEAFF.

V is TRBV5-4 and J is TRBJ2-5; TRBD2 matches at 14 bases. The CDR3 is 16 amino acids. CDR1 is SGHNT and CDR2 is YYREEE in the germline V gene (reference sequence). With 4 bases clipped from V and 4 bases from J, the junction kept 6 bases outside the gene matches. The CDR3 DNA sequence: TGTGCCAGCAGCCTCAAGACTAGCGGGGGGGCAGAGACCCAGTACTTC. It specifies CASSLKTSGGAETQYF.